This entry is about one TCR beta chain. Its specificity is unknown. TCRdb's table, derived via immunoSEQ multiplex PCR, lists solely in-frame clones and lacks some. The sample lists under 150,000 clones, almost 95% occurring once. This entry is derived from a study of T cell responses to AZD1222 COVID-19 vaccine. Study-wide points: In the spike-specific TCR repertoire, nearly half reportedly target unmutated variant regions.

The germline V gene encodes CDR1 KGHDR and CDR2 SFDVKD. V lost 4 bases to trimming and J lost 7 bases; unmatched junction nucleotides: 12. The CDR3 sequence is 17 residues long. The TCR comes from an adult who received the AZD1222 COVID-19 vaccine. The material was peripheral blood, obtained 28 days after the second AZD1222 dose. The chain combines TRBV24-1 with TRBJ2-1; 10 bases are shared with TRBD1. The CDR3 region is CATSDPPSGQGINEQFF. The CDR3 DNA reads TGTGCCACCAGTGACCCACCCTCGGGACAGGGGATAAATGAGCAGTTCTTC.